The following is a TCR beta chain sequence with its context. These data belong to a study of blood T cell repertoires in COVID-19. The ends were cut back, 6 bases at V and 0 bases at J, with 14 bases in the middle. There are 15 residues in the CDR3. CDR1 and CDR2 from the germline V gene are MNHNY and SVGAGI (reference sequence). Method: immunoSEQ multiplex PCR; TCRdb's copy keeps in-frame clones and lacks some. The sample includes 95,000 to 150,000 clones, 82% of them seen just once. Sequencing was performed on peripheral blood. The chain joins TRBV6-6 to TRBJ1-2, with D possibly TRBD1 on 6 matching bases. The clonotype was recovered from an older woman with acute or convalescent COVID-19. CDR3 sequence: CASRSDGQSNYGYTF. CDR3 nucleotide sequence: TGTGCCAGCAGATCCGACGGACAGTCTAACTATGGCTACACCTTC.